This entry lists 23 T cell receptor beta chains sequenced from one sample in a study of blood T cell repertoires in COVID-19. Sequencing was performed with immunoSEQ multiplex PCR; in TCRdb, only in-frame clones are kept and a portion is missing. Among about 270,000 clones, 80% to 90% were seen once, and the ten largest hold roughly 11%. Sequenced sample: peripheral blood. These receptor sequences come from a woman aged 70-85 years with acute or convalescent COVID-19.

Concerning this clone: The sample has other DNA sequences that encode this CDR3 too. J is TRBJ2-1 and V is TRBV5-4, with TRBD1 as a possible D gene (5 bases). Trimming cost V 0 bases and J 1 base, with 8 bases left between them. This CDR3 spans 15 amino acids. Per the germline V gene, CDR1 is SGHNT and CDR2 is YYREEE (reference sequence). The CDR3 sequence: CASSLGQSSYNEQFF. The CDR3 DNA is TGTGCCAGCAGCTTGGGACAGTCTTCCTACAATGAGCAGTTCTTC.

This clone appeared once. The chain employs TRBV30 and TRBJ1-1; TRBD1 might be the D (5 bases). Trimming took 6 bases from V and 5 from J, leaving 13 bases between them. From germline, CDR1 is GTSNPN and CDR2 SVGIG (reference sequence). The CDR3 sequence is 12 residues long. CDR3: CACQGIGTEAFF. The CDR3 nucleotides read TGTGCCTGCCAGGGTATCGGGACTGAAGCTTTCTTT.

The chain couples TRBV6-5 to TRBJ2-7; possibly TRBD2 for D (7 bases). CDR3 length: 14 residues. The V and J ends lost 8 bases and 3 bases respectively, with 17 bases between them. Germline-derived CDR1 and CDR2 are MNHEY and SVGAGI. In nucleotides, the CDR3 is TGTGCCAGCGGCGGGGTGGGAGGGGGCTACGAGCAGTACTTC. Amino acids: CASGGVGGGYEQYF.

The rearrangement joins TRBV5-4 to TRBJ1-1, with no clear D. Per the germline V gene, CDR1 is SGHNT and CDR2 is YYREEE (reference sequence). The CDR3 is 15 amino acids. Trimming shortened V by 2 bases and J by 1 base, and 12 bases separated the two germline ends. This CDR3 is CASSFISAENTEAFF. The DNA of the CDR3 is TGTGCCAGCAGCTTTATATCGGCGGAGAACACTGAAGCTTTCTTT.

This clone was counted only a few times. V is TRBV5-6 and J is TRBJ1-2; D is unclear. Trimming pared 0 bases from V and 5 bases from J, leaving 8 bases between. Looked up from germline, CDR1 is SGHDT and CDR2 is YYEEEE. The CDR3 has 13 residues. In DNA, the CDR3 is TGTGCCAGCAGCTTGGGAGGGTTATATGGCTACACCTTC. Protein sequence: CASSLGGLYGYTF.

The gene calls are TRBV5-8 and TRBJ1-6; 7 bases are a match to TRBD1. J lost 8 bases, V lost 3 bases, and 8 bases had no gene match. The CDR3 is 15 amino acids. Germline CDR1 is SGHTS and CDR2 is YDEGEE. The CDR3 nucleotides read TGTGCCAGCAGCTCAACCGGGACAGCCTATTCACCCCTCCACTTT. It encodes CASSSTGTAYSPLHF.

This clone appeared many times. The rearrangement joins TRBV11-1 to TRBJ1-1; D possibly corresponds to TRBD1 (6 bases). Germline CDR1 reads SGHAT; CDR2 reads FQDESV (reference sequence). V was clipped by 5 bases and J by 6 bases, with 22 bases between them. The CDR3 is made up of 16 amino acids. CDR3 sequence (DNA): TGTGCCAGCAGCCGAGGTCAGGGACATATACTCCCTGAAGCTTTCTTT. This codes for CASSRGQGHILPEAFF.

The chain uses TRBV3-1 (or the pseudogene TRBV3-2) and TRBJ2-5; weak D call: TRBD1 (6 bases). Germline V CDR1 and CDR2: LGHDT, YNNKEL (reference sequence). The CDR3 has 13 residues. V lost 6 bases to trimming and J lost 5 bases, with 13 bases between them. This CDR3 reads CASRPQGSETQYF. In DNA form, the CDR3 reads TGTGCCAGCAGGCCTCAGGGGAGTGAGACCCAGTACTTC.

This rearrangement joins TRBV5-1 to TRBJ2-1, with 9 bases fitting TRBD2. CDR3 length: 15 amino acids. V trimming: 6 bases; J trimming: 7 bases; junction bases outside the gene matches: 11. The germline V gene has CDR1 SGHRS and CDR2 YFSETQ. For the CDR3, the DNA is TGCGCCAGCAAGCGCGGCGGGGGGGCGGGTAATGAGCAGTTCTTC. This translates into CASKRGGGAGNEQFF.

V usage is TRBV4-1 and J usage is TRBJ2-5; D not certain. CDR1 and CDR2 from the germline V gene are MGHRA and YSYEKL. The germline V and J ends were trimmed by 3 bases and 4 bases, with 3 bases remaining between them. The CDR3 loop spans 11 amino acids. The CDR3 DNA is TGCGCCAGCAGCCACGGAGAGACCCAGTACTTC. Translating it yields CASSHGETQYF.

This chain connects TRBV30 to TRBJ2-1; TRBD2 aligns across 7 bases. V lost 2 bases to trimming and J lost 10 bases; unmatched junction nucleotides: 14. The CDR3 runs 15 residues. Germline V lookup: CDR1 GTSNPN, CDR2 SVGIG (reference sequence). The CDR3 loop is CAWSRRTSSKGEQFF. The DNA of the CDR3 is TGTGCCTGGAGTAGGCGGACTAGTTCAAAGGGCGAGCAGTTCTTC.

The chain is built from TRBV3-1 (or the pseudogene TRBV3-2) and TRBJ2-7; 12 nucleotides match TRBD2. The ends lost 0 bases at V and 6 bases at J; junction bases unmatched: 9. The CDR3 is made up of 17 amino acids. The germline CDR1 and CDR2 sequences are LGHDT and YNNKEL (reference sequence). Here the CDR3 DNA reads TGTGCCAGCAGCCAAGATCGGCTAGCGGGGGGGCCGGGCGAGCAGTACTTC. Protein sequence: CASSQDRLAGGPGEQYF.

The CDR3 DNA reads as TGTGCCACCGGGGCGGCCGGAAGGCCCATGAACACTGAAGCTTTCTTT. This sequence encodes CATGAAGRPMNTEAFF. The rearrangement uses TRBV15 and TRBJ1-1; the D gene is possibly TRBD1 (5 bases). Germline-derived CDR1 and CDR2 are LNHNV and YYDKDF (reference sequence). The CDR3 covers 16 residues. Trimming stripped 8 bases from V and 0 bases from J, with 19 bases between.

V is TRBV18 and J is TRBJ2-1; maybe TRBD1 (5 bases). CDR3 length: 14 residues. Germline CDR1 and CDR2: KGHSH and LQKENI. V shed 6 bases and J shed 7 bases, with 16 bases lying between them. The CDR3 region is CASSSQGMENEQFF. The DNA for the CDR3 is TGTGCCAGCTCCAGTCAGGGAATGGAAAATGAGCAGTTCTTC.

The V and J genes are TRBV2 and TRBJ1-4; TRBD1 is a possible D gene (6 bases). Germline V gives CDR1 SNHLY, CDR2 FYNNEI. The CDR3 has 15 amino acids. Trimming pared 7 bases from V and 6 bases from J, leaving 18 bases between. The CDR3 loop is CASKRQGLVDEKLFF. CDR3 DNA sequence: TGTGCCAGCAAACGGCAGGGGTTAGTGGATGAAAAACTGTTTTTT.

V is TRBV11-1 and J is TRBJ2-7; D not resolved. Germline V gene sequence: CDR1 SGHAT, CDR2 FQDESV (reference sequence). The CDR3 consists of 13 residues. V was pared by 2 bases and J by 0 bases, with 5 bases between. The CDR3 nucleotides read TGTGCCAGCAGCTTATACAACTCCTACGAGCAGTACTTC. It specifies CASSLYNSYEQYF.

In its sample, this clone was seen once. The V and J genes are TRBV27 and TRBJ1-4; maybe TRBD1 (6 bases). There are 15 residues in the CDR3. Trimming cost V 5 bases and J 5 bases, with 15 bases left between them. Germline CDR1 is MNHEY and CDR2 is SMNVEV (reference sequence). Here the CDR3 reads CASSRGQILNEKLFF. In DNA form, the CDR3 reads TGTGCCAGCAGTAGAGGACAGATCCTCAATGAAAAACTGTTTTTT.

This sequence joins TRBV11-2 and TRBJ2-1, with 12 bases identical to TRBD2. V was clipped by 1 base and J by 8 bases; unmatched bases: 9. The CDR3 extends over 17 amino acids. The germline gives CDR1 SGHAT, CDR2 FQNNGV. CDR3 residues: CASSLGTASGGAYEQFF. CDR3 bases: TGTGCCAGCAGCTTAGGAACGGCTAGCGGGGGGGCGTATGAGCAGTTCTTC.

The V and J genes are TRBV24-1 and TRBJ2-3; D possibly corresponds to TRBD2 (5 bases). The CDR3 loop spans 13 amino acids. V lost 6 bases and J lost 4, with 10 bases in between. Per germline, CDR1 KGHDR and CDR2 SFDVKD. CDR3 coding DNA: TGTGCCACCAGTCGGACTGCCCCAGATACGCAGTATTTT. Protein: CATSRTAPDTQYF.

Worth noting for this clone: Other nucleotide sequences from this sample produce the same CDR3. The rearrangement links TRBV5-1 to TRBJ2-1; 10 nucleotides align to TRBD2. Germline assignment: CDR1 SGHRS and CDR2 YFSETQ. The CDR3 sequence is 15 residues long. V lost 0 bases and J lost 5; bases outside the gene matches: 2. This chain's CDR3 is CASSLEAGGHNEQFF. CDR3 nucleotide sequence: TGCGCCAGCAGCTTGGAAGCGGGGGGGCACAATGAGCAGTTCTTC.

This chain links TRBV3-1 (or the pseudogene TRBV3-2) with TRBJ2-7, with D tentatively TRBD2 (6 bases). Germline CDR1 is LGHDT and CDR2 is YNNKEL (reference sequence). Trimming cost V 4 bases and J 2 bases, with 12 bases left between them. The CDR3 length is 14 residues. Here the CDR3 reads CASSLGGPTYEQYF. The CDR3 DNA reads TGTGCCAGCAGCCTCGGGGGACCGACCTACGAGCAGTACTTC.

The V call is TRBV18, the J call TRBJ2-7; 8 nucleotides agree with TRBD1. The V segment lost 0 bases and the J segment 4 bases; nucleotides outside the gene matches: 5. Germline CDR1 KGHSH, CDR2 LQKENI. This CDR3 is built from 15 residues. CDR3 protein: CASSPPAGGRYEQYF. The CDR3 region has the DNA TGTGCCAGCTCACCACCCGCAGGGGGCAGGTACGAGCAGTACTTC.

This clone was seen a few times. The chain is built from TRBV7-9 and TRBJ1-3, with 8 positions matching TRBD1. This CDR3 is 14 amino acids long. From germline, CDR1 is SEHNR and CDR2 FQNEAQ (reference sequence). J was trimmed by 4 bases and V by 5 bases; bases with no gene match: 4. CDR3 region: CASSRGDRGNTIYF. CDR3 coding DNA: TGTGCCAGCAGCCGGGGGGACAGGGGAAACACCATATATTTT.